Presented here are 9 T cell receptor beta chains from one specimen sequenced in a study of cytomegalovirus exposure and HLA in healthy donors. The study ran its PCR with 60 Vbeta and 13 Jbeta primers. The data were produced by immunoSEQ multiplex PCR, yet TCRdb's version contains in-frame clones alone and is incomplete. The table includes 120,000 or so clones, approximately 68% detected once. Sequencing input: PBMCs. All receptors come from a man aged 25-45 years in good health and CMV-seropositive.

The sample holds a few counts of this clone. This rearrangement joins TRBV6-1 to TRBJ2-5, with 10 nucleotides matching TRBD1. The end of the DNA aligns better with TRBJ2-7, so the J call may be wrong. Germline V gene lookup returns CDR1 MNHNS and CDR2 SASEGT. The CDR3 has 16 residues. The CDR3 DNA sequence: TGTGCCAGCAGTGAAGCGATGGGACAGGGGTCCTACGAGCAGTACTTC. This sequence encodes CASSEAMGQGSYEQYF.

This rearrangement joins TRBV4-1 to TRBJ2-1; D perhaps matches TRBD2 (6 bases). The ends were cut back, 4 bases at V and 5 bases at J, with 15 bases in the middle. The CDR3 has 15 residues. Germline-derived CDR1 and CDR2 are MGHRA and YSYEKL. CDR3 loop: CASSRRGPRNNEQFF. The CDR3 region has the DNA TGCGCCAGCAGCCGGAGGGGACCCAGGAACAATGAGCAGTTCTTC.

The chain uses TRBV6-1 and TRBJ2-7; a possible D gene is TRBD2 (5 bases). Trimming shortened V by 6 bases and J by 0 bases, and 12 bases separated the two germline ends. The CDR3 is made up of 14 amino acids. CDR1 is MNHNS and CDR2 is SASEGT in the germline V gene. In nucleotides, the CDR3 is TGTGCCAGCAGCTCCCCGGGGAGCTCCTACGAGCAGTACTTC. It specifies CASSSPGSSYEQYF.

The sample holds a few counts of this clone. The rearrangement uses TRBV19 and TRBJ2-2; no reliable D call. This CDR3 is built from 14 residues. The V gene lost 4 bases and the J gene lost 5 bases, with 11 bases spanning the gap. CDR1 and CDR2 (germline): LNHDA, SQIVND (reference sequence). The CDR3 DNA reads TGTGCCAGTAGTACCCAGACTGAAACCGGGGAGCTGTTTTTT. This encodes CASSTQTETGELFF.

The chain combines TRBV15 with TRBJ2-2, with TRBD1 identical over 9 bases. The CDR3 contains 16 residues. J was trimmed by 4 bases and V by 2 bases; bases with no gene match: 5. CDR1 is LNHNV and CDR2 is YYDKDF in the germline V gene (reference sequence). CDR3 protein: CATSRTRDRATGELFF. The CDR3 DNA reads TGTGCCACCAGCAGAACCCGGGACAGGGCCACCGGGGAGCTGTTTTTT.

This clone has only a few counts. The J gene is TRBJ2-5, the V gene TRBV19; 15 bases agree with TRBD2. The germline V gene encodes CDR1 LNHDA and CDR2 SQIVND (reference sequence). This CDR3 comprises 18 residues. Unmatched junction bases numbered 8, after V lost 5 bases and J lost 1 base. The CDR3 bases are TGTGCCAGTAGTGGACTAGCGGGAGGGTCCTGGAGCCAAGAGACCCAGTACTTC. It codes for CASSGLAGGSWSQETQYF.

This chain uses TRBV28 with TRBJ2-2; TRBD1 aligns across 8 bases. Germline CDR1 reads MDHEN; CDR2 reads SYDVKM. The CDR3 runs 15 residues. The V segment lost 5 bases and the J segment 3 bases; nucleotides outside the gene matches: 5. CDR3 bases: TGTGCCAGCAGTCCCCGGACAGGGTACACCGGGGAGCTGTTTTTT. This encodes CASSPRTGYTGELFF.

The chain couples TRBV4-2 to TRBJ2-1, with 14 bases aligning to TRBD2. CDR1 and CDR2 (germline): LGHNA, YNFKEQ. The CDR3 totals 19 residues. The ends lost 4 bases at V and 0 bases at J; junction bases unmatched: 8. The CDR3: CASSPGGLAGESSYNEQFF. The CDR3, as DNA: TGTGCCAGCAGCCCGGGGGGACTAGCGGGAGAGAGCTCCTACAATGAGCAGTTCTTC.

The J gene is TRBJ2-5, the V gene TRBV7-3; 7 bases agree with TRBD2. The J call may be wrong; the DNA end is better matched by TRBJ2-7. The CDR3 runs 15 residues. The V gene's germline CDR1 is SGHTA and CDR2 FQGTGA. CDR3 DNA sequence: TGTGCCAGCAGCTTAACGTCCGGACTAGACTACGAGCAGTACTTC. This codes for CASSLTSGLDYEQYF.